This paragraph reports one T cell receptor beta chain. This sample is drawn from a study of spatial heterogeneity in lung cancer. Each CDR3 protein is one row after TCRdb ran MiXCR on the 5' RACE reads. The sample contains around 120,000 distinct CDR3 sequences, more than 10% of which appear only once. Indicated time point: blood at routine non-recurrence follow-up after resection. Unsorted tumor, nontumor lung tissue or cryopreserved PBMC supplied the whole RNA. From germline, CDR1 is SNHLY and CDR2 FYNNEI. This CDR3 comprises 15 residues. Trimming took 1 base from V and 2 from J, leaving 9 bases between them.

This clonotype was obtained from a male donor with early-stage non-small cell lung cancer. The sample here was PBMCs, taken at follow-up. The J gene is TRBJ1-5, the V gene TRBV2; no clear D. The CDR3 here is CASSEEGLGNQPQHF. The CDR3 DNA is TGTGCCAGCAGTGAAGAGGGATTGGGCAATCAGCCCCAGCATTTT. Combining the CDR3 with reference TRBV2 and TRBJ1-5 gives the whole variable domain EPEVTQTPSHQVTQMGQEVILRCVPISNHLYFYWYRQILGQKVEFLVSFYNNEISEKSEIFDDQFSVERPDGSNFTLKIRSTKLEDSAMYFCASSEEGLGNQPQHFGDGTRLSIL.